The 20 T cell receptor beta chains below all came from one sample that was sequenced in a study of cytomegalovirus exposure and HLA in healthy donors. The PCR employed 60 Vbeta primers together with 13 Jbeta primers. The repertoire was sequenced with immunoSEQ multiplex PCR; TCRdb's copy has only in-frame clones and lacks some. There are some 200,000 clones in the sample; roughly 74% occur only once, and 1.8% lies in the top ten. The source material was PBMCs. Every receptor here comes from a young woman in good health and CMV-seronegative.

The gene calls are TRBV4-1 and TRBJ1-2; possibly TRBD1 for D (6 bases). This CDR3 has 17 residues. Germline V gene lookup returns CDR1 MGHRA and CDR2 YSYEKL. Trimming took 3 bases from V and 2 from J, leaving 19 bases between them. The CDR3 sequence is CASSHAPSGANNYGYTF. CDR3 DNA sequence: TGCGCCAGCAGCCACGCACCATCAGGGGCAAACAACTATGGCTACACCTTC.

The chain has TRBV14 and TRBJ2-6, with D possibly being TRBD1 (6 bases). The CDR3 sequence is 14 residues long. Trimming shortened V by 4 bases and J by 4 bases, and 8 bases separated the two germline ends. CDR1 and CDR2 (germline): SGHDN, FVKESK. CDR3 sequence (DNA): TGTGCCAGCAGCCTCGGACAGGGGGCCAACGTCCTGACTTTC. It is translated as CASSLGQGANVLTF.

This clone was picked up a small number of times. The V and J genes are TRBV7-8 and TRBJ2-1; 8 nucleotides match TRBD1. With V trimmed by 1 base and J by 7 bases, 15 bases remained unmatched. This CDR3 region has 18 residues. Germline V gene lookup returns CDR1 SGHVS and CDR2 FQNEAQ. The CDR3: CASSLGSLTGTGANEQFF. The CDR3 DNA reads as TGTGCCAGCAGCTTAGGAAGCTTAACAGGGACAGGAGCAAATGAGCAGTTCTTC.

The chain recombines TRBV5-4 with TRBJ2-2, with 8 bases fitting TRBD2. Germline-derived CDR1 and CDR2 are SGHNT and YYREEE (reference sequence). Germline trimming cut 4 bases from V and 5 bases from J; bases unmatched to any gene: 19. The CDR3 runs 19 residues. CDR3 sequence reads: CASSLGGVSGRFKTGELFF. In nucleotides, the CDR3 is TGTGCCAGCAGCCTCGGAGGAGTCAGCGGGAGATTTAAAACCGGGGAGCTGTTTTTT.

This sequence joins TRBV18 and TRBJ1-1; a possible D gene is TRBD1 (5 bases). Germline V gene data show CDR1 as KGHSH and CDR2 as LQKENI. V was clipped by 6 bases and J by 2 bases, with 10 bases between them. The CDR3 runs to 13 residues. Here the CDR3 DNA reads TGTGCCAGCTCCCAGGGATTTAACACTGAAGCTTTCTTT. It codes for CASSQGFNTEAFF.

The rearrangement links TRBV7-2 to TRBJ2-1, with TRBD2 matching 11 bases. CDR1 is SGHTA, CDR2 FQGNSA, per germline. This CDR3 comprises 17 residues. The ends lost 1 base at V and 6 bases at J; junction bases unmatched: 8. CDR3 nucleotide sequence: TGTGCCAGCAGCTTAGGGAGTGGTAGCGGGAGGGCCAATGAGCAGTTCTTC. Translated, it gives CASSLGSGSGRANEQFF.

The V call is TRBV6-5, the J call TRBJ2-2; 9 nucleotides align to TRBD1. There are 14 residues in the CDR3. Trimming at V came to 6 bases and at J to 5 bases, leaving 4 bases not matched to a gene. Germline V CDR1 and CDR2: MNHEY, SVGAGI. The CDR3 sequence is CASSLDRGTGELFF. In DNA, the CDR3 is TGTGCCAGCAGCTTAGACAGGGGGACCGGGGAGCTGTTTTTT.

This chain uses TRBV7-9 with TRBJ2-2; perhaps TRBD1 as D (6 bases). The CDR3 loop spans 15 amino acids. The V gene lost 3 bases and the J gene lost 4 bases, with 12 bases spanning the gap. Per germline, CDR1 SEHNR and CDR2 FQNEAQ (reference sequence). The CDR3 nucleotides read TGTGCCAGCAGCTTTGACAGGAGGAGCACCGGGGAGCTGTTTTTT. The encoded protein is CASSFDRRSTGELFF.

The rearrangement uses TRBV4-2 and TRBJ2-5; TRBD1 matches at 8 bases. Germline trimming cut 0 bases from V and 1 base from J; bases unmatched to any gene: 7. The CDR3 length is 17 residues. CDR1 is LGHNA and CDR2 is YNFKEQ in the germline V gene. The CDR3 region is CASSQETLDRAQETQYF. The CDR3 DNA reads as TGTGCCAGCAGCCAAGAGACGTTGGACAGGGCCCAAGAGACCCAGTACTTC.

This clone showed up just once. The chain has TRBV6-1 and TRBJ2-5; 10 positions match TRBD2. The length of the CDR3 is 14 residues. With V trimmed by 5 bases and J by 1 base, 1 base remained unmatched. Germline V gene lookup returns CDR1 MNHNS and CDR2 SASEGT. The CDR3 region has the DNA TGTGCCAGCAGTACTAGCGGGGTCCAAGAGACCCAGTACTTC. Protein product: CASSTSGVQETQYF.

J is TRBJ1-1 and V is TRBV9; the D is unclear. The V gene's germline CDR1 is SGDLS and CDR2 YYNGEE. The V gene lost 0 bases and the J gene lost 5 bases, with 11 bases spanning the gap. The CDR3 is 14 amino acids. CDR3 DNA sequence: TGTGCCAGCAGCGTAGAATGGGGAGGTACTGAAGCTTTCTTT. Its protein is CASSVEWGGTEAFF.

The CDR3, as DNA: TGTGCCAGCGAGGAGGTTAATAATGAAAAACTGTTTTTT. Its translation: CASEEVNNEKLFF. This chain links TRBV19 with TRBJ1-4; D uncertain. Between the trimmed V and J ends, which lost 9 bases and 4 bases, there was a span of 12 bases. The CDR3 consists of 13 residues. Per the germline V gene, CDR1 is LNHDA and CDR2 is SQIVND (reference sequence).

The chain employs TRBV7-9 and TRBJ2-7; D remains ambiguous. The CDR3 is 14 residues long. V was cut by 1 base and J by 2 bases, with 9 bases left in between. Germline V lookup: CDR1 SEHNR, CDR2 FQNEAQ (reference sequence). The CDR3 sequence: CASSLVASPYEQYF. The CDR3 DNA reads TGTGCCAGCAGCTTAGTGGCCAGTCCCTACGAGCAGTACTTC.

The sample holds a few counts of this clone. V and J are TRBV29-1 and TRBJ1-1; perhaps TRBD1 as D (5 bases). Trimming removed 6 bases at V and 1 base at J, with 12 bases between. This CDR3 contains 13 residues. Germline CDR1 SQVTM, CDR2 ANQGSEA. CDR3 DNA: TGCAGCGTCTACAGGCGCCCGAACACTGAAGCTTTCTTT. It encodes CSVYRRPNTEAFF.

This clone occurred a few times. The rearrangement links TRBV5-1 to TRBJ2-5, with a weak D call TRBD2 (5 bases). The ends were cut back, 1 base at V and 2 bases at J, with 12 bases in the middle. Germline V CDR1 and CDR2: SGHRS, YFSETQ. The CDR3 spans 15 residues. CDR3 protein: CASSLIPAEQETQYF. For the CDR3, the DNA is TGCGCCAGCAGCTTGATCCCAGCGGAACAAGAGACCCAGTACTTC.

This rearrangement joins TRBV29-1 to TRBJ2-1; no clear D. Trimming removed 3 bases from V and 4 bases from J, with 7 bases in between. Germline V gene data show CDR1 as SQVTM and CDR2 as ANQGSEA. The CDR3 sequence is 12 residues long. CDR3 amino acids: CSVESNYNEQFF. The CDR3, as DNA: TGCAGCGTTGAGTCCAATTACAATGAGCAGTTCTTC.

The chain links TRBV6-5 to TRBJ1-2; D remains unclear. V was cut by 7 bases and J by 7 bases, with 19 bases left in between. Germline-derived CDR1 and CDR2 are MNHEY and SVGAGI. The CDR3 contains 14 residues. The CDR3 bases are TGTGCCAGCACCCCCGGACTAGGGCGTATTGGCTACACCTTC. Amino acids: CASTPGLGRIGYTF.

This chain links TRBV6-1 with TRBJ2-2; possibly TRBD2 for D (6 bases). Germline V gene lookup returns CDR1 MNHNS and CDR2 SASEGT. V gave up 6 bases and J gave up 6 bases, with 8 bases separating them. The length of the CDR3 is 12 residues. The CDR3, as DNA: TGTGCCAGCAGGCCGGGGGCCGGGGAGCTGTTTTTT. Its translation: CASRPGAGELFF.

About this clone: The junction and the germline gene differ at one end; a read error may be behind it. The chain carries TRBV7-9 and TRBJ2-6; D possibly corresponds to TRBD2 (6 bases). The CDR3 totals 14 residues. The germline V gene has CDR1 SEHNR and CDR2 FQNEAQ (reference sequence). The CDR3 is CSSSGRSGANVLTF. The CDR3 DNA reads TGTTCCAGCAGCGGGCGCTCTGGGGCCAACGTCCTGACTTTC.

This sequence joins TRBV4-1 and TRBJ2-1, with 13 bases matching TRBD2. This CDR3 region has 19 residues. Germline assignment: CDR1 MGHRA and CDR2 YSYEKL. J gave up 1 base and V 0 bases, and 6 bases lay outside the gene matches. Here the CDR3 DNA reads TGCGCCAGCAGCCAAGATCGGGGACTAGCGGGACGATCCTACAATGAGCAGTTCTTC. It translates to CASSQDRGLAGRSYNEQFF.